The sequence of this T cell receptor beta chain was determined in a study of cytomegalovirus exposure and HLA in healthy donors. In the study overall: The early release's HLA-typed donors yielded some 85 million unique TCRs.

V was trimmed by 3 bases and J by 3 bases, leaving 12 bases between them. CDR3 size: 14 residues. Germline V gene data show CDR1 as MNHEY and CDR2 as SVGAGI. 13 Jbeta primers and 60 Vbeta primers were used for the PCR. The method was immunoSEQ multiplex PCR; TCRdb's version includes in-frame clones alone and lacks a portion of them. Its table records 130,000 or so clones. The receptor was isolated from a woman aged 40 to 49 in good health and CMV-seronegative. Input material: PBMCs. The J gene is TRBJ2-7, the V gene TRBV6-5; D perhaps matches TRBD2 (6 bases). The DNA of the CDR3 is TGTGCCAGCAGTTATCGGGGGATCTACTACGAGCAGTACTTC. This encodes CASSYRGIYYEQYF.